This T cell receptor (beta chain) derives from a study of early T cells in non-severe SARS-CoV-2 infection (dated by TCRdb to the early 2020s). Background on the whole study: TCR sequencing used bulk RNA from unsorted whole blood, so alpha and beta chains could not be paired. The research as a whole found: VDJdb matching was skewed toward anti-spike CD8 responses, so virus-specific expansions were likely underestimated and private and CD4 specificities were missed.

This clonotype was found a few times. Its antigen is currently not known. No much larger clonotype is one base removed from it; base qualities were not supplied. The CDR3 has 14 amino acids, counting the end cysteine and phenylalanine. The DNA shown is the 42-base CDR3, in frame from base 1. For CDR1 and CDR2, the germline V gene (reference sequence) lists SGHNT and YYREEE. V drops 0 bases and J drops 2 bases, leaving 9 bases in between. The study was a case-control design nested within a healthcare worker cohort in London, UK, with weekly nasopharyngeal swab PCR tests and blood sampling. Healthcare workers were recruited between 23 and 31 March 2020, during the week of the UK lockdown, and were followed weekly for up to roughly 15 weeks. Libraries were constructed by 5' RACE. The reads were generated on a NextSeq 500. Unique molecular identifiers were attached to individual cDNA molecules in the TCR library protocol so that sequencing error and PCR bias could be corrected. Both TCR alpha and beta chains were sequenced, and tight co-correlation was observed between alpha and beta sequence abundances in each sample. The study's own analysis went as follows. Decombinator V4 was used to perform V gene, J gene and CDR3 annotation of TCR sequences. TCRs were defined as expanded if a significant change between any two time points was detected under a Poisson model with p below 0.0001. TCR abundances were normalised to the total number of TCRs sequenced in each sample and reported as counts per million. MAIT TCRs were defined by TRAV1-2 paired with TRAJ12, TRAJ20 or TRAJ33, and iNKT TCRs by TRAV10 paired with TRAJ18. VDJdb, accessed 1 November 2021, was searched for CMV, EBV and SARS-CoV-2 annotated TCRs, with TCRs annotated for multiple antigens excluded. The public reads were run again by TCRdb, first through fastp at Q25 and then through MiXCR, and only productive beta chains were kept. Each entry is one CDR3 protein sequence, shown with its most common DNA and genes. TCRdb's processing, not the study's, gives the V and J calls here. For this sample there are more than 90,000 distinct CDR3 sequences; approximately 13% appear just once. The ten largest clonotypes hold about 2.3% of the sample.

Sequenced sample: whole blood. The rearranged chain carries TRBV5-4 and TRBJ2-7, and the D gene may be TRBD2, 7 bases matching. The clonotype originates from an adult who was a healthcare worker with PCR-confirmed SARS-CoV-2 infection or an uninfected control (not recorded which). The CDR3 has the sequence CASSLDGGPYEQYF. The DNA reads as follows: TGTGCCAGCAGCTTGGACGGGGGGCCCTACGAGCAGTACTTC.